What follows describes a single T cell receptor beta chain. Its specificity is unknown. The data are from a study of PD-1 blockade in classical Hodgkin lymphoma. V was cut by 0 bases and J by 2 bases, with 10 bases left in between. The V gene's germline CDR1 is SGHRS and CDR2 YFSETQ. This CDR3 has 15 residues. Study results and limitations: CD4+ TCR diversity climbed significantly by C4D1, unlike CD8+ TCR diversity. Whoever responded completely had baseline diversity much like that seen in newly diagnosed patients.

No patient escaped relapse after autologous stem cell transplantation, and brentuximab vedotin exposure varied. Patients had relapsed/refractory classical Hodgkin lymphoma with complete response, partial response or progressive disease as best response. The method was immunoSEQ multiplex PCR; TCRdb's version includes in-frame clones alone and lacks a portion of them. The sample includes more than 15,000 clones, 86% seen only once; the top ten take about an eighth. The J gene is TRBJ2-3, the V gene TRBV5-1; D might be TRBD1 (6 bases). The source of this sequence is a human donor with classical Hodgkin lymphoma. Sequences were derived from peripheral blood mononuclear cells (PBMCs), sampled before the second cycle of nivolumab. CDR3 in amino acids: CASSLGGGPTDTQYF. CDR3 coding DNA: TGCGCCAGCAGCTTGGGTGGGGGCCCCACAGATACGCAGTATTTT.